This T cell receptor beta chain was obtained from a study of cytomegalovirus exposure and HLA in healthy donors. Study context: Out of 150 million to 200 million T cells, an earlier analysis found some 110 million unique TCR beta sequences in total.

In the case of this clone: The antigen remains unidentified.

Whole-study results and caveats: Rarity characterized most TCR sequences, yet some public TCRs appeared in many donors. Most of the CMV-associated TCR beta chains (in a later analysis) appeared to be HLA-restricted.

PCR primers comprised 60 Vbeta and 13 Jbeta primers. Only in-frame clones appear in the TCRdb table, and some are missing; sequencing was by immunoSEQ multiplex PCR. The sample contains 150,000 to 200,000 clones, roughly 79% of which appear only once. Looked up from germline, CDR1 is SNHLY and CDR2 is FYNNEI. After removal of 6 bases from V and 9 bases from J, the junction contained 5 bases not matched to a gene. The CDR3 is 14 residues long. This chain uses TRBV2 with TRBJ2-1, with 13 bases identical to TRBD2. Sequences were obtained from PBMCs. The TCR sequence derives from a man between 40 and 49 years old in good health and CMV-seronegative. For the CDR3, the DNA is TGTGCCAGCAGGGTACTAGCGGGAGGGCCTGAGCAGTTCTTC. This codes for CASRVLAGGPEQFF.